The 21 T cell receptor beta chains below were found in one sample sequenced in a study of tissue T cells after allogeneic stem cell transplantation. The time point here: mouse harvest day 14 after allogeneic transplant. Each mouse received 10^7 T-cell-depleted marrow cells plus 10^6 splenic CD5+ T cells by tail vein. This table comes from immunoSEQ multiplex PCR, and its TCRdb copy is limited to in-frame clones, with some not included. The repertoire holds around 3,900 clones, with over 40% as singletons. The source material was lymph node tissue. The receptor source for this set is a female BALB/c mouse given C57BL/6 T cells with graft-versus-host disease after an allogeneic hematopoietic cell transplant.

For this clone: Mouse gene names apply. The read falls 1 residue short of the CDR3 end, and the missing part is taken from the germline J gene. The chain recombines TRBV12-1 with TRBJ2-2; TRBD1 agrees at 7 bases. Germline V CDR1 and CDR2: SGHSN, HYEKVE. CDR3 length: 13 residues. After removal of 7 bases from V and 0 bases from J, the junction contained 1 base not matched to a gene. The CDR3 DNA, read in part, is TGTGCCAGGGGGACAGCAAACACCGGGCAGCTCTAC. This gives the protein CARGTANTGQLY. The entire CDR3 sequence reads CARGTANTGQLYF.

Comments on this clone: The gene symbols are mouse symbols. The read finishes 1 residue shy of the CDR3 end, and the germline J gene is used to complete it. V and J are TRBV16 and TRBJ2-3; D ambiguous. V was clipped by 3 bases and J by 1 base, with 5 bases between them. Per germline, CDR1 SGHSA and CDR2 FRNQAP. The CDR3 runs 13 residues. The CDR3 spells CASSFPGAETLYF. The part of the CDR3 DNA that was read is TGTGCAAGCAGCTTTCCAGGTGCAGAAACGCTGTAT.

A remark on this clone: Gene names and germline refer to mouse. The CDR3 end falls 1 residue outside the read, so it is completed with the germline J gene. The rearrangement links TRBV16 to TRBJ2-5; D is uncertain. V lost 6 bases to trimming and J lost 6 bases, with 7 bases between them. The CDR3 runs 11 residues. Germline V lookup: CDR1 SGHSA, CDR2 FRNQAP. CDR3 DNA (partial): TGTGCAAGCAGACAAGGGGACACCCAGTAC. Translation: CASRQGDTQY. The whole CDR3 protein is CASRQGDTQYF.

This clone came up a few times. Gene names and germline match the mouse. Other DNA sequences from this sample encode an identical CDR3 as well. CDR3 residues: CASSPGTSYEQYF. The covered CDR3 bases are TGTGCCAGCAGCCCTGGGACTTCCTATGAACAGTAC. V is TRBV4 and J is TRBJ2-7, with D tentatively TRBD2 (6 bases). The read ends 1 residue before the CDR3 terminus; that terminus is restored from the germline J gene. This CDR3 is 13 amino acids long. Germline V gene lookup returns CDR1 LGHDT and CDR2 YNNKQL (reference sequence). V was pared by 5 bases and J by 1 base, with 9 bases between.

To note about this clone: Mouse names are used for the genes. The sequence runs out 1 residue before the end of the CDR3; the remainder is reconstructed from the germline J gene. The genes are TRBV12-1 and TRBJ1-4, with D unresolved. The V end was cut by 1 base, the J end by 0 bases, with 5 bases between. The CDR3 loop spans 14 amino acids. Looked up from germline, CDR1 is SGHSN and CDR2 is HYEKVE. The part of the CDR3 DNA that was read is TGTGCCAGCTCTCTAGGTCTTTCCAACGAAAGATTATTT. Its protein is CASSLGLSNERLF. The full-length CDR3 reads as CASSLGLSNERLFF.

Concerning this clone itself: Mouse germline and gene names are used. The read gets to within 1 residue of the CDR3 end, and the germline J gene fills in the rest. The chain joins TRBV16 to TRBJ1-4; no firm D call. This CDR3 has 14 amino acids. The V end lost 1 base, the J end lost 5 bases, and 8 bases lay between the germline ends. The germline V gene encodes CDR1 SGHSA and CDR2 FRNQAP. The CDR3 DNA, read in part, is TGTGCAAGCAGCTTAGGCTCCCCAAACGAAAGATTATTT. This translates into CASSLGSPNERLF. The whole CDR3 sequence reads CASSLGSPNERLFF.

As concerns this clone: Gene and germline names: mouse. Read coverage stops 1 residue before the CDR3 terminus; the germline J gene supplies the remainder. The rearrangement joins TRBV31 to TRBJ2-7, with TRBD2 identical over 9 bases. The CDR3 length is 14 residues. V shed 3 bases, J shed 7 bases, and the junction held 10 bases outside the gene matches. Germline CDR1 GKSSPN, CDR2 SITVG. CDR3 loop: CAWRLRLGVREQYF. CDR3 DNA, as far as it was read: TGTGCCTGGAGGCTTCGACTGGGGGTTAGGGAACAGTAC.

On this clone itself: Mouse names are used for the genes. The read terminates 1 residue before the CDR3 end, so the remaining end is supplied by the germline J gene. The rearrangement links TRBV26 to TRBJ2-4, with a weak D call TRBD1 (6 bases). This CDR3 is 14 amino acids long. In germline, CDR1 is KGHPV, CDR2 FQNQEV (reference sequence). The ends were cut back, 6 bases at V and 0 bases at J, with 10 bases in the middle. The covered CDR3 bases are TGTGCCAGCAGCCGGACAGCGAGTCAAAACACCTTGTAC. Residues: CASSRTASQNTLY. The entire CDR3 protein reads CASSRTASQNTLYF.

Concerning this clone itself: Gene names are the mouse ones. The sequenced fragment ends 1 residue before the CDR3 boundary, so the rest is inferred from the germline J gene. The chain joins TRBV26 to TRBJ2-5; D is unresolved. Per germline, CDR1 KGHPV and CDR2 FQNQEV (reference sequence). V was cut by 3 bases and J by 4 bases, with 2 bases left in between. The CDR3 is 11 amino acids. CDR3: CASSLEDTQYF. Partial CDR3 DNA: TGTGCCAGCAGTCTTGAAGACACCCAGTAC.

Sample share makes this clone medium-sized. The genes and germline here are from mouse. The sequence runs out 1 residue before the end of the CDR3; the remainder is reconstructed from the germline J gene. V gene TRBV13-2 combines with J gene TRBJ2-7; D might be TRBD2 (7 bases). The V and J ends lost 2 bases and 5 bases respectively, with 8 bases between them. From germline, CDR1 is NNHNN and CDR2 SYGAGS (reference sequence). The CDR3 sequence is 12 residues long. The part of the CDR3 DNA that was read is TGTGCCAGCGGTGAAGGGGGGGATGAACAGTAC. It yields the protein CASGEGGDEQY. In full, the CDR3 is CASGEGGDEQYF.

With respect to this clone: Gene names and germline refer to mouse. The read ends 1 residue before the CDR3 terminus; that terminus is restored from the germline J gene. V and J are TRBV13-3 and TRBJ2-1, with D tentatively TRBD2 (6 bases). Deletions cut 1 base from V and 0 bases from J, with 8 bases between. The CDR3 runs to 15 residues. Germline CDR1 and CDR2: NNHDY and SYVADS. The covered CDR3 bases are TGTGCCAGCAGTGATCGGGGGGTTAACTATGCTGAGCAGTTC. It specifies CASSDRGVNYAEQF. The whole CDR3 sequence is CASSDRGVNYAEQFF.

Notes on this clone: Any gene name here is a mouse gene name. The read falls 1 residue short of the CDR3 end, and the missing part is taken from the germline J gene. The chain links TRBV31 to TRBJ2-5; D uncertain. From germline, CDR1 is GKSSPN and CDR2 SITVG. This CDR3 has 11 residues. V was cut by 3 bases and J by 2 bases, with 3 bases left in between. Incomplete CDR3 DNA: TGTGCCTGGAGCCTCCAAGACACCCAGTAC. Translated, it gives CAWSLQDTQY. The whole CDR3 sequence is CAWSLQDTQYF.

Remarks on this clone: Mouse gene names and germline throughout. The observed sequence ends 1 residue before the CDR3 terminus, with the missing tail filled in from the germline J gene. The rearrangement uses TRBV16 and TRBJ2-3; D is ambiguous. The CDR3 spans 14 residues. Per the germline V gene, CDR1 is SGHSA and CDR2 is FRNQAP. The V end was cut by 1 base, the J end by 0 bases, with 5 bases between. CDR3 region: CASSLVDSAETLYF. CDR3 DNA (partial): TGTGCAAGCAGCTTAGTCGACAGTGCAGAAACGCTGTAT. Full variable domain (remainder filled in from reference TRBV16 and TRBJ2-3): NAGVIQTPRHKVTGKGQEATLWCEPISGHSAVFWYRQTIVQGLEFLTYFRNQAPIDDSGMPKERFSAQMPNQSHSTLKIQSTQPQDSAVYLCASSLVDSAETLYFGSGTRLTVL.

With regard to this clone: Gene names refer to mouse genes. The CDR3 end lies 1 residue beyond the end of the read and is filled in from the germline J gene. J is TRBJ2-2 and V is TRBV26; 9 positions match TRBD1. V was pared by 2 bases and J by 3 bases, with 1 base of the junction left unmatched. Germline CDR1 and CDR2: KGHPV and FQNQEV (reference sequence). This CDR3 is 15 amino acids long. The sequenced CDR3 bases are TGTGCCAGCAGTCTGGGACAGGGGTACACCGGGCAGCTCTAC. It codes for CASSLGQGYTGQLY. The whole CDR3 reads CASSLGQGYTGQLYF.

With respect to this clone: Genes and germline come from the mouse. The read stops 1 residue short of the end of the CDR3; the missing end is completed from the germline J gene. V is TRBV16 and J is TRBJ2-5; 7 nucleotides line up with TRBD2. After removal of 0 bases from V and 6 bases from J, the junction contained 3 bases not matched to a gene. There are 14 residues in the CDR3. Germline V gene data show CDR1 as SGHSA and CDR2 as FRNQAP. The CDR3 sequence: CASSLDGGSDTQYF. Incomplete CDR3 DNA: TGTGCAAGCAGCTTAGATGGGGGGAGCGACACCCAGTAC.

This clone was recorded a few times. The listed genes are named as in mouse. Sequencing ends 1 residue short of the CDR3 end; the germline J gene provides the rest. V gene TRBV31 combines with J gene TRBJ2-7; 9 bases are shared with TRBD1. V dropped 0 bases and J dropped 6; count of bases not matched to a gene: 3. The CDR3 runs to 13 residues. Looked up from germline, CDR1 is GKSSPN and CDR2 is SITVG. This CDR3 reads CAWSLNRGLEQYF. The part of the CDR3 DNA that was read is TGTGCCTGGAGTCTAAACAGGGGGCTTGAACAGTAC.

Points on this clone: The genes and germline here are from mouse. The read ends 1 residue early relative to the CDR3; the germline J gene fills the gap. This chain connects TRBV3 to TRBJ1-1; no reliable D call. The CDR3 is 12 residues long. Germline V gene sequence: CDR1 SNHLY, CDR2 FYNGKV (reference sequence). The V and J ends lost 3 bases and 1 base respectively, with 3 bases between them. This chain's CDR3 is CASSFQNTEVFF. CDR3 bases read: TGTGCCAGCAGCTTCCAAAACACAGAAGTCTTC.

On this clone itself: Germline and genes here are mouse. The observed sequence ends 1 residue before the CDR3 terminus, with the missing tail filled in from the germline J gene. The chain is built from TRBV26 and TRBJ1-1; 7 bases match TRBD1. Looked up from germline, CDR1 is KGHPV and CDR2 is FQNQEV (reference sequence). There are 14 residues in the CDR3. Losses at the gene ends were 3 bases for V and 0 bases for J; bases not matched to a gene: 1. The CDR3 spells CASSLQGANTEVFF. The sequenced part of the CDR3 DNA is TGTGCCAGCAGTCTTCAGGGGGCAAACACAGAAGTCTTC. Filled out from reference TRBV26 and TRBJ1-1, the complete variable domain reads NSKVIQTPRYLVKGQGQKAKMRCIPEKGHPVVFWYQQNKNNEFKFLINFQNQEVLQQIDMTEKRFSAECPSNSPCSLEIQSSEAGDSALYLCASSLQGANTEVFFGKGTRLTVV.

This clone has just one count. Gene names denote mouse genes. The read ends 1 residue shy of where the CDR3 ends; the end is completed using the germline J gene. V usage is TRBV26 and J usage is TRBJ1-2; 9 positions match TRBD1. The germline CDR1 and CDR2 sequences are KGHPV and FQNQEV (reference sequence). Germline trimming cut 6 bases from V and 5 bases from J; bases unmatched to any gene: 4. The CDR3 extends over 13 amino acids. The DNA read from the CDR3 is TGTGCCAGCAGCCTGGACAGGGGATCCGACTACACC. Protein: CASSLDRGSDYT. The CDR3, in full, reads CASSLDRGSDYTF.

For this clone: Gene names refer to mouse genes. The read stops 1 residue short of the end of the CDR3; the missing end is completed from the germline J gene. The rearrangement uses TRBV19 and TRBJ2-7, with D unclear. Trimming removed 2 bases at V and 3 bases at J, with 6 bases between. In germline, CDR1 is FNHDT, CDR2 SITEND (reference sequence). The length of the CDR3 is 12 residues. CDR3 DNA, as far as it was read: TGTGCCAGCAGTATTGACAACTATGAACAGTAC. It is translated as CASSIDNYEQY. The CDR3 reads in full as CASSIDNYEQYF.

With respect to this clone: Genes and germline are mouse. The CDR3 spells CASSQDLNRGLEQYF. The CDR3 bases that were read are TGTGCCAGCAGCCAAGATCTCAACAGGGGGCTTGAACAGTAC. This chain connects TRBV2 to TRBJ2-7, with 9 bases identical to TRBD1. The read ends 1 residue before the CDR3 terminus; that terminus is restored from the germline J gene. Germline trimming cut 0 bases from V and 6 bases from J; bases unmatched to any gene: 6. The CDR3 loop spans 15 amino acids. Germline V gene data show CDR1 as LGHNA and CDR2 as YSYQKL.